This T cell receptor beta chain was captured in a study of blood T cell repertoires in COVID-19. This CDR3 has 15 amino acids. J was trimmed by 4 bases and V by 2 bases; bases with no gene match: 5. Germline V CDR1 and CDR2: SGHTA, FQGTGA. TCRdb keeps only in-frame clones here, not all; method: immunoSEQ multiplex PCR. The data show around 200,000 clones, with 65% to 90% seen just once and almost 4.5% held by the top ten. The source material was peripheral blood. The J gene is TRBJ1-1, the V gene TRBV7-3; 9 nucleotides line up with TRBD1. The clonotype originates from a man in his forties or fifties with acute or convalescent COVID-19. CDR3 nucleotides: TGTGCCAGCAGCTTAGCCGGACAGGGGAGCACTGAAGCTTTCTTT. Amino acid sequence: CASSLAGQGSTEAFF. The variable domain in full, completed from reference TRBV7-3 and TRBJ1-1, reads GAGVSQTPSNKVTEKGKYVELRCDPISGHTALYWYRQSLGQGPEFLIYFQGTGAADDSGLPNDRFFAVRPEGSVSTLKIQRTERGDSAVYLCASSLAGQGSTEAFFGQGTRLTVV.